A selection of T cell receptor beta chains follows, all from one sample in a study of blood T cell repertoires in COVID-19. Here immunoSEQ multiplex PCR was the method, and the copy in TCRdb shows in-frame clones only, minus some. The table lists roughly 300,000 clones, approximately 84% of them singletons, with 8.5% to 12% in the top ten. The specimen was PBMCs or T cells enriched from blood (not recorded which). Receptors originate from a woman younger than 30 who had recovered from COVID-19. The CDR3 runs from the conserved cysteine through the conserved F or W. D genes are given only for firm matches. Clone size appears in some rows only: once, few, many, or a class for an expanded clone.

J gene | CDR3 length | clone size | D gene | V gene | CDR3 protein | CDR3 DNA
TRBJ2-1 | 15 | . | TRBD2 | TRBV30 | CAWSGGGRTYNEQFF | TGTGCCTGGAGTGGGGGCGGGAGGACCTACAATGAGCAGTTCTTC
TRBJ1-5 | 15 | . | . | TRBV9 | CASSGQGNPNQPQHF | TGTGCCAGCAGCGGCCAGGGGAATCCCAATCAGCCCCAGCATTTT
TRBJ2-7 | 16 | . | TRBD1 | TRBV18 | CASSPGTGQPLGEQYF | TGTGCCAGCTCACCGGGAACGGGACAGCCCCTGGGGGAGCAGTACTTC
TRBJ2-1 | 15 | . | . | TRBV19 | CASSIRDTPYNEQFF | TGTGCCAGTAGTATCCGGGACACCCCCTACAATGAGCAGTTCTTC
TRBJ2-7 | 13 | . | . | TRBV11-2 | CASSSSGFYEQYF | TGTGCCAGCAGCTCCTCAGGGTTCTACGAGCAGTACTTC
TRBJ2-1 | 15 | . | TRBD2 | TRBV19 | CASSPTSGRANEQFF | TGTGCCAGTAGTCCTACTAGCGGGAGGGCCAATGAGCAGTTCTTC
TRBJ2-2 | 15 | . | . | TRBV19 | CASSIGGSLPGELFF | TGTGCCAGTAGTATAGGGGGCAGCCTTCCCGGGGAGCTGTTTTTT
TRBJ1-1 | 11 | . | . | TRBV5-4 | CASSLESEAFF | TGTGCCAGCAGCTTAGAGAGTGAAGCTTTCTTT
TRBJ1-6 | 13 | once | . | TRBV18 | CASSKQDLSPLHF | TGTGCCAGCTCAAAACAGGATCTTTCACCCCTCCACTTT
TRBJ2-1 | 16 | . | . | TRBV4-2 | CASSQDELISYNEQFF | TGTGCCAGCAGCCAAGATGAACTCATCTCCTACAATGAGCAGTTCTTC
TRBJ2-2 | 13 | . | . | TRBV24-1 | CATSDQGPGELFF | TGTGCCACCAGTGATCAGGGGCCCGGGGAGCTGTTTTTT
TRBJ1-1 | 12 | . | . | TRBV11-2 | CASSFESSEAFF | TGTGCCAGCAGCTTCGAGAGCTCTGAAGCTTTCTTT
TRBJ2-7 | 13 | . | TRBD1 | TRBV2 | CASSTGGPYEQYF | TGTGCCAGCAGCACAGGGGGCCCCTACGAGCAGTACTTC
TRBJ1-1 | 17 | . | . | TRBV4-1 | CASSQDAPGNMNTEAFF | TGCGCCAGCAGCCAAGATGCCCCGGGAAACATGAACACTGAAGCTTTCTTT
TRBJ2-5 | 14 | once | . | TRBV2 | CASSMRGGRETQYF | TGTGCCAGCAGTATGCGGGGTGGGAGAGAGACCCAGTACTTC
TRBJ1-1 | 19 | . | . | TRBV7-8 | CASSLAGGRGGHLVTEAFF | TGTGCCAGCAGCTTAGCAGGCGGCAGGGGAGGGCATTTGGTGACTGAAGCTTTCTTT
TRBJ1-4 | 14 | . | TRBD1 | TRBV6-5 | CASRSQGWNEKLFF | TGTGCCAGCAGATCACAGGGGTGGAATGAAAAACTGTTTTTT
TRBJ2-7 | 12 | . | . | TRBV9 | CASSSSRDEQYF | TGTGCCAGCAGCTCTTCCAGGGACGAGCAGTACTTC
TRBJ1-1 | 14 | few | . | TRBV18 | CASSPRQTETEAFF | TGTGCCAGCTCACCCCGACAGACTGAGACTGAAGCTTTCTTT
TRBJ2-4 | 13 | . | . | TRBV11-3 | CASSPGPGDIQYF | TGTGCCAGCAGCCCCGGCCCAGGCGACATTCAGTACTTC